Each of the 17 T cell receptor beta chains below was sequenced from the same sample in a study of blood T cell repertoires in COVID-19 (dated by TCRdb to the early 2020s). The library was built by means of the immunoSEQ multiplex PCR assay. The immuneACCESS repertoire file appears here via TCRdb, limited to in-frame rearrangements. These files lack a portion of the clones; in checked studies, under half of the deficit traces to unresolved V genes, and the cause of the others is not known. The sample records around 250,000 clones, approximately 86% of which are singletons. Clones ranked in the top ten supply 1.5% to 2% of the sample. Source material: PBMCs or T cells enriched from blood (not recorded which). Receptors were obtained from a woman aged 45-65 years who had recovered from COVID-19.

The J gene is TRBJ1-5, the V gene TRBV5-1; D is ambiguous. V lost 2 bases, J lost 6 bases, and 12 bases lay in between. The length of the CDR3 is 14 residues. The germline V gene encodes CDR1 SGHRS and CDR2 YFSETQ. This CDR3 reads CASSFSSGSQPQHF. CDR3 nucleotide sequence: TGCGCCAGCAGCTTTTCCTCCGGGTCTCAGCCCCAGCATTTT.

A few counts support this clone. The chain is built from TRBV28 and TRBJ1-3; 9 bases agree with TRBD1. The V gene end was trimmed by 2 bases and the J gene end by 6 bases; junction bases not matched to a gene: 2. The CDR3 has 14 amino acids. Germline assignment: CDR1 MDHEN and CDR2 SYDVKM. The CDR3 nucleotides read TGTGCCAGCAGTTTAACAGGGGGCGTAAACACCATATATTTT. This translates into CASSLTGGVNTIYF.

CDR3 region: CSVVRDYRSYEQYF. The DNA of the CDR3 is TGCAGCGTCGTCCGGGACTACCGATCCTACGAGCAGTACTTC. The V call is TRBV29-1, the J call TRBJ2-7, with TRBD2 matching over 7 bases. The J segment lost 1 base and the V segment lost 6 bases, leaving 9 bases of the junction unmatched. This CDR3 is built from 14 residues. Germline V gene data show CDR1 as SQVTM and CDR2 as ANQGSEA.

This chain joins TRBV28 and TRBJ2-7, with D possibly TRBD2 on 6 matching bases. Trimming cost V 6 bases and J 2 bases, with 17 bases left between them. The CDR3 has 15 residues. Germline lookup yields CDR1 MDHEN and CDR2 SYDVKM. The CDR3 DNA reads TGTGCCAGCAGCCTCAGGAGCGGGTTCACCTACGAGCAGTACTTC. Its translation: CASSLRSGFTYEQYF.

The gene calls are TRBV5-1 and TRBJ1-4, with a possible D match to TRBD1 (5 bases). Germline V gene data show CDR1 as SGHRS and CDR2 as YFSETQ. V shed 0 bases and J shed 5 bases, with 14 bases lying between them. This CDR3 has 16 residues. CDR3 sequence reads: CASSLGVRGENEKLFF. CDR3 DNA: TGCGCCAGCAGCTTGGGAGTTCGGGGGGAGAATGAAAAACTGTTTTTT. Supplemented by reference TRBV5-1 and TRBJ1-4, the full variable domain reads KAGVTQTPRYLIKTRGQQVTLSCSPISGHRSVSWYQQTPGQGLQFLFEYFSETQRNKGNFPGRFSGRQFSNSRSEMNVSTLELGDSALYLCASSLGVRGENEKLFFGSGTQLSVL.

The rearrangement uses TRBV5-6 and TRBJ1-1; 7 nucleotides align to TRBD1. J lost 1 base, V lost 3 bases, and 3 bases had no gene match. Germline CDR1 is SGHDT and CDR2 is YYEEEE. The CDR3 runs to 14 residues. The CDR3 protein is CASSSWDRNTEAFF. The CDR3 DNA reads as TGTGCCAGCAGCTCCTGGGACAGGAACACTGAAGCTTTCTTT.

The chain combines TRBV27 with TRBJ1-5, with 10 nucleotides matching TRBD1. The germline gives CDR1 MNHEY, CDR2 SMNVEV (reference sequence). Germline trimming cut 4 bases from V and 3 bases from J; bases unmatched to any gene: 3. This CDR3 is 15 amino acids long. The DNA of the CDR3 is TGTGCCAGCAGTTCGGGACAGGGGAACAATCAGCCCCAGCATTTT. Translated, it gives CASSSGQGNNQPQHF.

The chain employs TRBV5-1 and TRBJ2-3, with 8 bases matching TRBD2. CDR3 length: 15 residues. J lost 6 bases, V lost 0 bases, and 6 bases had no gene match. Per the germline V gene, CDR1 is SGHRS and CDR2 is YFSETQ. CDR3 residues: CASSLVAGGRDTQYF. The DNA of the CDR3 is TGCGCCAGCAGCTTGGTCGCGGGAGGACGCGATACGCAGTATTTT.

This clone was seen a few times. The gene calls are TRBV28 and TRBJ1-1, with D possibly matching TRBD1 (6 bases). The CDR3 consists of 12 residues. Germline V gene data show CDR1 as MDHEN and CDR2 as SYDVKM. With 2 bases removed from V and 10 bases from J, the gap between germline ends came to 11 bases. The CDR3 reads CASSLGQLTAFF. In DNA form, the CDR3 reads TGTGCCAGCAGTTTAGGACAGCTGACAGCTTTCTTT.

CDR3: CASSQTGTYGYTF. The CDR3 region has the DNA TGTGCCAGCAGCCAGACAGGGACCTATGGCTACACCTTC. This chain joins TRBV27 and TRBJ1-2; 7 bases fit TRBD1. The CDR3 spans 13 residues. V shed 6 bases and J 4 bases; nucleotides not matched to a gene: 5. Looked up from germline, CDR1 is MNHEY and CDR2 is SMNVEV (reference sequence).

The CDR3 DNA is TGCGCCAGCAGCTTGGTTGTAGGGGGCGGCACTGAAGCTTTCTTT. Protein sequence: CASSLVVGGGTEAFF. The chain employs TRBV5-1 and TRBJ1-1; 7 bases agree with TRBD1. The trim removed 0 bases at V and 4 bases at J, leaving 6 bases unmatched. The CDR3 sequence is 15 residues long. The germline gives CDR1 SGHRS, CDR2 YFSETQ.

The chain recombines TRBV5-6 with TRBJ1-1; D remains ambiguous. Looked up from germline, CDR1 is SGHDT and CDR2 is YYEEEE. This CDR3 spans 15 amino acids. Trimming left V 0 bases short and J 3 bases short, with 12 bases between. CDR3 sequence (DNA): TGTGCCAGCAGCTTGGGGGCGGGTAGCGACACTGAAGCTTTCTTT. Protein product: CASSLGAGSDTEAFF.

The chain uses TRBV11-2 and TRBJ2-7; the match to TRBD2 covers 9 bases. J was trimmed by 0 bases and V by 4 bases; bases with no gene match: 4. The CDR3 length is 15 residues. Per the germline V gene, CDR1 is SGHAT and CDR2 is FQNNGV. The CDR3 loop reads CASSSHSGSSYEQYF. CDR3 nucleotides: TGTGCCAGCAGCTCCCATAGCGGGAGCTCCTACGAGCAGTACTTC.

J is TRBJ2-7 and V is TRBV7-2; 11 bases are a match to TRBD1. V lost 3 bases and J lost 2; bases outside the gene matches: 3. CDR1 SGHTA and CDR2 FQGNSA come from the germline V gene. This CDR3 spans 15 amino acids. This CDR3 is CASSLGQGGAYEQYF. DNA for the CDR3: TGTGCCAGCAGCTTGGGACAGGGGGGTGCCTACGAGCAGTACTTC.

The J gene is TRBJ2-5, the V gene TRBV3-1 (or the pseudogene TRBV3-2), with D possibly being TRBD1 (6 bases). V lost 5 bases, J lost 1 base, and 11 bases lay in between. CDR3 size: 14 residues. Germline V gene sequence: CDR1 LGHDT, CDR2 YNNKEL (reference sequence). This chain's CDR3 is CASSTGTLQETQYF. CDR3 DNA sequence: TGTGCCAGCAGCACCGGGACACTCCAAGAGACCCAGTACTTC.

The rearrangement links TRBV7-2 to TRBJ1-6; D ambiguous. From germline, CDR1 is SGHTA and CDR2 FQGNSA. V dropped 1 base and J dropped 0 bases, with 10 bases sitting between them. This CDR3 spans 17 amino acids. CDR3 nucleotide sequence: TGTGCCAGCAGCTTAGTTTCGGCTAGCTCCTATAATTCACCCCTCCACTTT. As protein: CASSLVSASSYNSPLHF.

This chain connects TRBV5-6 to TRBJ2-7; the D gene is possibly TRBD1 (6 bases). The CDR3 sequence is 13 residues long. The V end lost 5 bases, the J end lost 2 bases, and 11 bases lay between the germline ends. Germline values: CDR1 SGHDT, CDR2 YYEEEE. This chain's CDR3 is CASSLGGPYEQYF. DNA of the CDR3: TGTGCCAGCAGTTTAGGGGGTCCCTACGAGCAGTACTTC. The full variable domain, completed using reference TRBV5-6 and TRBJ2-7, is DAGVTQSPTHLIKTRGQQVTLRCSPKSGHDTVSWYQQALGQGPQFIFQYYEEEERQRGNFPDRFSGHQFPNYSSELNVNALLLGDSALYLCASSLGGPYEQYFGPGTRLTVT.